This T cell receptor (beta chain) stems from a study of blood T cell repertoires in COVID-19. Study overall: Researchers got acute and convalescent COVID-19 samples from the United States, Italy and Spain. T cells, B-cell-depleted T cells, or PBMCs provided the cDNA or gDNA that served as material.

In the authors' methods: The assay estimated nucleated cells by amplifying reference gene primers. Repertoires were generated with immunoSEQ multiplex PCR, while TCRdb's copy carries only in-frame clones and drops some. D and trimming were read from the DNA, whereas the V and J calls and clone size are those reported in that table. The sample holds about 140,000 clones; approximately 83% are singletons and the top ten take approximately 8%. The CDR3 covers 15 residues. Germline values: CDR1 SGHRS, CDR2 YFSETQ. The V and J ends lost 2 bases and 9 bases, in that order; junction bases with no gene match: 11.

The sample taken for sequencing was peripheral blood. This TCR was sampled from a human donor in a cohort sampled during active COVID-19. This rearrangement joins TRBV5-1 to TRBJ2-7; 10 bases are shared with TRBD1. CDR3 region: CASSFGDRGFNGQYF. For the CDR3, the DNA is TGCGCCAGCAGCTTCGGGGACAGGGGCTTCAATGGGCAGTACTTC. The whole variable domain, remainder taken from reference TRBV5-1 and TRBJ2-7, is KAGVTQTPRYLIKTRGQQVTLSCSPISGHRSVSWYQQTPGQGLQFLFEYFSETQRNKGNFPGRFSGRQFSNSRSEMNVSTLELGDSALYLCASSFGDRGFNGQYFGPGTRLTVT.